This entry concerns a single TCR beta chain. Its antigen is unknown. TCRdb derives one entry per CDR3 protein from the 5' RACE reads, leaving out DNA. Here the sample table reports about 260,000 distinct CDR3 sequences. The sample originates from a study of T cells expressing NK-cell markers. General study results and limits: Dominance of the CD3+CD56-NKG2C+ fraction by these clonotypes also held in several donors.

This CDR3 region has 16 residues. The sample was blood T cells: a sorted CD56 or NKG2C T cell subset, CD4+ or CD8+ T cells, or bulk PBMC T cells (not recorded which). The chain recombines TRBV12-3 or TRBV12-4 with TRBJ2-2; TCRdb names TRBD1, which stays unverified in the absence of DNA. The TCR comes from a man aged 18 to 35 in good health. CDR3 in amino acids: CASIPNRDRETGELFF.